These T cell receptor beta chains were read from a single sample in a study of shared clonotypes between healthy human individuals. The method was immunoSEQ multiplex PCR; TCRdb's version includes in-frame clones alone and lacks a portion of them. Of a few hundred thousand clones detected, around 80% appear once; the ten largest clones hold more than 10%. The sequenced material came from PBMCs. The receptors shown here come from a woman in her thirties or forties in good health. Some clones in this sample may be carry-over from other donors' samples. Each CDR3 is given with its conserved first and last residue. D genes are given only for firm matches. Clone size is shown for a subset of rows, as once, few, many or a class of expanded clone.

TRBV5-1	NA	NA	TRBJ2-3	CASSLFGLGQNTDTQYF	TGCGCCAGCAGCTTGTTCGGGTTAGGACAGAACACAGATACGCAGTATTTT
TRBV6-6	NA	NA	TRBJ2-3	CASTWRHTDTQYF	TGTGCCAGCACCTGGCGGCACACAGATACGCAGTATTTT
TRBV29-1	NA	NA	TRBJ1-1	CSVELAEAFF	TGCAGCGTTGAATTGGCTGAAGCTTTCTTT
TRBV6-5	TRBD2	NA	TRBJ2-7	CASSYGTSGYEQYF	TGTGCCAGCAGTTATGGGACTAGCGGCTACGAGCAGTACTTC
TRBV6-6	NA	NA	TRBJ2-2	CASSGANTGELFF	TGTGCCAGCAGTGGGGCCAACACCGGGGAGCTGTTTTTT
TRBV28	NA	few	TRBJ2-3	CASQSTDTQYF	TGTGCCAGCCAGAGCACAGATACGCAGTATTTT
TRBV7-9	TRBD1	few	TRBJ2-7	CASIPRDRDYEQYF	TGTGCCAGCATTCCGAGGGACAGGGACTACGAGCAGTACTTC
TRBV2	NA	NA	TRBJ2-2	CASSTTAGELFF	TGTGCCAGCAGTACTACTGCCGGGGAGCTGTTTTTT
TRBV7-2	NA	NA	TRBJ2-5	CASSPRVEETQYF	TGTGCCAGCAGCCCCCGGGTCGAAGAGACCCAGTACTTC
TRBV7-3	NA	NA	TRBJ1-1	CASSLQGNTEAFF	TGTGCCAGCAGCTTACAGGGGAACACTGAAGCTTTCTTT
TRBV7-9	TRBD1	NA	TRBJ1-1	CASSGQGGVAFF	TGTGCCAGCAGTGGACAGGGAGGGGTCGCTTTCTTT
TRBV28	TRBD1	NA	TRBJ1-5	CASSPDRGKQPQHF	TGTGCCAGCAGTCCGGACAGGGGAAAGCAGCCCCAGCATTTT
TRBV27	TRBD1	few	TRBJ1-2	CASSQTGNGYTF	TGTGCCAGCAGTCAGACAGGGAATGGCTACACCTTC
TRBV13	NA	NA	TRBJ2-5	CASSEGIGETQYF	TGTGCCAGCAGCGAAGGGATTGGTGAGACCCAGTACTTC
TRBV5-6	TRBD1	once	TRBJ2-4	CASSLGQGAYIQYF	TGTGCCAGCAGCTTGGGCCAGGGGGCATACATTCAGTACTTC
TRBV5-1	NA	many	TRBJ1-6	CASSPGTLRDSPLHF	TGCGCCAGCAGCCCCGGGACCTTAAGGGATTCACCCCTCCACTTT
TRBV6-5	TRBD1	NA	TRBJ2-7	CASSASGGPYEQYF	TGTGCCAGCAGTGCCTCAGGGGGCCCCTACGAGCAGTACTTC
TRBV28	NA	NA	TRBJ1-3	CASSTQNTIYF	TGTGCCAGCAGTACGCAAAACACCATATATTTT
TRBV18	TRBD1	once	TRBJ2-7	CASSPPWDRVGEQYF	TGTGCCAGCTCACCACCTTGGGACAGGGTAGGCGAGCAGTACTTC
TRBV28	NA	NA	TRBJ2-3	CASSLLRSTDTQYF	TGTGCCAGCAGTTTACTGCGGAGCACAGATACGCAGTATTTT
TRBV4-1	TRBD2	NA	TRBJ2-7	CASSQTPTSGSRGEQYF	TGCGCCAGCAGCCAAACCCCCACTAGCGGGTCAAGAGGAGAGCAGTACTTC
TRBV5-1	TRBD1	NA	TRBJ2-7	CASSTGQPSYEQYF	TGCGCCAGCAGCACGGGACAGCCCTCCTACGAGCAGTACTTC
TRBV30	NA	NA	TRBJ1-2	CAWSESAGYFYGYTF	TGTGCCTGGAGTGAATCGGCAGGGTATTTCTATGGCTACACCTTC
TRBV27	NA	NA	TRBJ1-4	CASSLRGAANEKLFF	TGTGCCAGCAGTTTAAGGGGGGCAGCTAATGAAAAACTGTTTTTT
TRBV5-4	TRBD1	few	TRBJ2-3	CASSSRQGIDTQYF	TGTGCCAGCAGCAGCCGACAGGGCATAGATACGCAGTATTTT
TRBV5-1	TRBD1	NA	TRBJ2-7	CASSLEGTGIYEQYF	TGCGCCAGCAGCTTGGAAGGGACAGGGATCTACGAGCAGTACTTC
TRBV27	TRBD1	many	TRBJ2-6	CASSHGTGLTGANVLTF	TGTGCCAGCAGTCACGGGACAGGGCTGACCGGGGCCAACGTCCTGACTTTC
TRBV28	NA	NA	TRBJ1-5	CASSSGGNQPQHF	TGTGCCAGCAGTTCTGGGGGAAATCAGCCCCAGCATTTT
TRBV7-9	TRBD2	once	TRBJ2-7	CASSQDLPSGRRYEQYF	TGTGCCAGCAGCCAAGATCTGCCTAGCGGGAGACGGTACGAGCAGTACTTC
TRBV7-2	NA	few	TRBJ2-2	CASSRDRTGELFF	TGTGCCAGCAGCCGAGACAGGACCGGGGAGCTGTTTTTT
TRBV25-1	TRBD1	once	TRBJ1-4	CASSAKPGQGNEKLFF	TGTGCCAGCAGTGCCAAGCCGGGACAGGGGAACGAAAAACTGTTTTTT
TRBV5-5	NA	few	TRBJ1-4	CASSFRANNEKLFF	TGTGCCAGCAGTTTCCGGGCCAATAATGAAAAACTGTTTTTT
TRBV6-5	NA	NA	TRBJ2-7	CASSYGPGRYEQYF	TGTGCCAGCAGTTATGGTCCAGGGCGATACGAGCAGTACTTC
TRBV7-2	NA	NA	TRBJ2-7	CASSFEGYEQYF	TGTGCCAGCAGCTTTGAAGGCTACGAGCAGTACTTC
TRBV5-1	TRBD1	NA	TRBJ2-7	CASSGVVVGTGTYEQYF	TGCGCCAGCAGTGGAGTCGTAGTGGGGACAGGGACCTACGAGCAGTACTTC
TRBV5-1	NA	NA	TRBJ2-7	CASSRLKGVPNSYEQYF	TGCGCCAGCAGCCGATTAAAGGGCGTACCAAATTCCTACGAGCAGTACTTC
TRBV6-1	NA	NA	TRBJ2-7	CASSEPGGRLGEQYF	TGTGCCAGCAGTGAACCCGGGGGCCGGTTGGGGGAGCAGTACTTC
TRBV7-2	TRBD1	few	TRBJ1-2	CASSLARQGDGGYTF	TGTGCCAGCAGCTTAGCAAGGCAGGGGGATGGTGGCTACACCTTC
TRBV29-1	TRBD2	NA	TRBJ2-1	CSVSSGMYNEQFF	TGCAGCGTCTCTAGCGGGATGTACAATGAGCAGTTCTTC
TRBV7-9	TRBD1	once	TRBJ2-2	CASSSTDRGWGTGELFF	TGTGCCAGCAGCTCCACGGACAGGGGTTGGGGCACCGGGGAGCTGTTTTTT
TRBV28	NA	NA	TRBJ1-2	CASRDGGSNYGYTF	TGTGCCAGCAGAGACGGGGGCTCTAACTATGGCTACACCTTC
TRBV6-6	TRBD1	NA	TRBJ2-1	CASRRDRGAPFF	TGTGCCAGCAGACGGGACAGGGGAGCGCCGTTCTTC
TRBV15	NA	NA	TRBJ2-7	CATSRDQGREQYF	TGTGCCACCAGCAGAGATCAAGGACGCGAGCAGTACTTC
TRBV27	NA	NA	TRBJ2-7	CASSLSRGVSSYEQYF	TGTGCCAGCAGTTTATCGAGGGGGGTAAGCTCCTACGAGCAGTACTTC
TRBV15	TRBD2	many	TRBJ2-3	CATSRDGGGGRASADTQYF	TGTGCCACCAGCAGAGATGGCGGGGGCGGGAGGGCCTCTGCAGATACGCAGTATTTT
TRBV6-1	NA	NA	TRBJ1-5	CASQPGRGGNQPQHF	TGTGCCAGCCAACCGGGCCGTGGGGGCAATCAGCCCCAGCATTTT
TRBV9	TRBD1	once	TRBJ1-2	CASSRQGLSYGYTF	TGTGCCAGCAGCCGACAGGGGCTTAGCTATGGCTACACCTTC
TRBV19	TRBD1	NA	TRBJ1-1	CASSRADRVRRGTEAFF	TGTGCCAGTAGTAGAGCGGACAGGGTACGGAGGGGAACTGAAGCTTTCTTT
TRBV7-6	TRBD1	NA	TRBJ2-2	CASSFLGGDGELFF	TGTGCCAGCAGCTTCTTAGGGGGCGACGGGGAGCTGTTTTTT
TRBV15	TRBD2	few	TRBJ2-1	CATLRGGSSYNEQFF	TGTGCCACCCTTCGGGGCGGGAGCTCCTACAATGAGCAGTTCTTC
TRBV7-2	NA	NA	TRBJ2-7	CASSLGQPKQYF	TGTGCCAGCAGCCTTGGCCAGCCTAAGCAGTACTTC
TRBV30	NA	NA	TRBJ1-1	CAWSVPQGPTEAFF	TGTGCCTGGAGTGTACCGCAGGGGCCCACTGAAGCTTTCTTT
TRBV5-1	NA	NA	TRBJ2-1	CASSSWDEQFF	TGCGCCAGCAGCTCTTGGGATGAGCAGTTCTTC
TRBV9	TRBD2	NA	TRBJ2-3	CASSLGIAGVGDTQYF	TGTGCCAGCAGCTTGGGTATAGCGGGAGTGGGAGATACGCAGTATTTT
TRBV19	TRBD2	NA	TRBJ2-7	CASSTSGRVHEQYF	TGTGCCAGTTCCACTAGCGGGAGGGTACACGAGCAGTACTTC
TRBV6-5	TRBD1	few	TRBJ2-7	CASRLGQEPYEQYF	TGTGCCAGCAGGCTCGGACAGGAGCCCTACGAGCAGTACTTC
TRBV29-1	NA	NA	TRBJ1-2	CSVWSSNYGYTF	TGCAGCGTTTGGAGCAGTAACTATGGCTACACCTTC
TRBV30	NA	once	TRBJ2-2	CAWSVIGAPGELFF	TGTGCCTGGAGTGTTATTGGAGCGCCCGGGGAGCTGTTTTTT
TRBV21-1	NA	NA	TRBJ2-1	CASSKFWLAGAYNEQFF	TGTGCCAGCAGCAAATTTTGGCTAGCGGGGGCCTACAATGAGCAGTTCTTC
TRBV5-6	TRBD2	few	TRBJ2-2	CASSLGGAGLAGTGELFF	TGTGCCAGCAGCTTGGGGGGCGCGGGACTAGCGGGGACCGGGGAGCTGTTTTTT